The subject of this entry is one T cell receptor beta chain. Antigen specificity is unknown. Trimming cost V 0 bases and J 5 bases, with 23 bases left between them. The CDR3 runs 18 residues. Libraries were prepared by immunoSEQ multiplex PCR; TCRdb keeps only in-frame clonotypes and omits some of them. The sample records some 660,000 clones, around 73% being singletons. The data originate from a study of shared clonotypes between healthy human individuals. Whole-study results and caveats: Shared clonotypes: about 5% naive CD4, 3% to 3.5% naive CD8, roughly 2.4% memory CD4, 0.4% memory CD8. Only blood underwent sampling, and tissue repertoires likely differ.

Naive CD4+ cells were CD45RA-selected; the remaining cells were memory. Material for sequencing was memory CD4+ T cells sorted from blood. The sample's subset: CD45RA-negative fraction. V and J are TRBV23-1 and TRBJ2-7, with D uncertain. TRBV23-1 is noted as an ORF with a role that remains uncertain. This sequence was found in a woman in her thirties in good health. The CDR3 bases are TGCGCCAGCAGTCAATCAAGAGTTGGGAAGGGAAGAGGCAACGAGCAGTACTTC. Amino acid sequence: CASSQSRVGKGRGNEQYF.